The 24 T cell receptor beta chains listed next were all sequenced from one sample in a study of blood T cell repertoires in COVID-19. Some clones are missing from TCRdb's copy, which holds only in-frame ones; the method was immunoSEQ multiplex PCR. The table has roughly 400,000 clones, nearly 90% seen once. Sequencing was performed on PBMCs or T cells enriched from blood (not recorded which). The source is a woman aged 35 to 49 with acute COVID-19.

This sequence joins TRBV27 and TRBJ2-7; a possible D gene is TRBD1 (6 bases). V dropped 2 bases and J dropped 3 bases, with 8 bases sitting between them. Per germline, CDR1 MNHEY and CDR2 SMNVEV (reference sequence). The CDR3 is 13 amino acids. The CDR3 region is CASSLGQNYEQYF. The CDR3 DNA sequence: TGTGCCAGCAGTTTAGGACAGAACTACGAGCAGTACTTC.

The chain is built from TRBV13 and TRBJ2-5; 7 positions match TRBD1. The CDR3 totals 13 residues. V was clipped by 6 bases and J by 5 bases; unmatched bases: 6. Germline V gene lookup returns CDR1 PRHDT and CDR2 FYEKMQ (reference sequence). CDR3 coding DNA: TGTGCCAGCAGTCCAGGGGGTAGGGAGACCCAGTACTTC. Translation: CASSPGGRETQYF.

The V gene is TRBV30, the J gene TRBJ1-1; tentatively, D is TRBD1 (5 bases). CDR3 length: 11 residues. Trimming cost V 2 bases and J 5 bases, with 6 bases left between them. CDR1 and CDR2 from the germline V gene are GTSNPN and SVGIG (reference sequence). The CDR3 DNA sequence: TGTGCCTGGAGTAAGGGGACTGAAGCTTTCTTT. This encodes CAWSKGTEAFF.

The chain joins TRBV9 to TRBJ1-2; D remains ambiguous. Germline assignment: CDR1 SGDLS and CDR2 YYNGEE. The CDR3 is 13 residues long. V lost 4 bases to trimming and J lost 7 bases, with 14 bases between them. Here the CDR3 DNA reads TGTGCCAGCAGCCCCCAGATGTCCGCTGGCTACACCTTC. Translating gives CASSPQMSAGYTF.

This chain links TRBV9 with TRBJ2-3; maybe TRBD2 (5 bases). V dropped 4 bases and J dropped 2 bases, with 11 bases sitting between them. CDR1 SGDLS and CDR2 YYNGEE come from the germline V gene. The CDR3 covers 14 residues. The chain's CDR3 is CASSNRGITDTQYF. CDR3 coding DNA: TGTGCCAGCAGCAACCGAGGGATCACAGATACGCAGTATTTT.

V is TRBV20-1 and J is TRBJ1-3; D possibly corresponds to TRBD1 (6 bases). Germline CDR1 DFQATT, CDR2 SNEGSKA (reference sequence). V lost 3 bases and J 0 bases, leaving 12 bases between the germline ends. This CDR3 has 15 amino acids. CDR3: CSASTGTHSGNTIYF. In DNA, the CDR3 is TGCAGTGCTAGTACAGGGACCCACTCTGGAAACACCATATATTTT.

The chain carries TRBV2 and TRBJ1-1, with D maybe TRBD1 (5 bases). Trimming pared 5 bases from V and 2 bases from J, leaving 15 bases between. From germline, CDR1 is SNHLY and CDR2 FYNNEI. The CDR3 is made up of 15 amino acids. CDR3 sequence reads: CASSRNGAVNTEAFF. The CDR3 nucleotides are TGTGCCAGCAGTAGAAATGGGGCAGTTAACACTGAAGCTTTCTTT.

The CDR3 region has the DNA TGCGCCAGCAGCCAAGATAATGGGGGGTGGTCACCCCTCCACTTT. Its protein product is CASSQDNGGWSPLHF. The chain combines TRBV4-1 with TRBJ1-6, with TRBD1 as a possible D gene (5 bases). The germline gives CDR1 MGHRA, CDR2 YSYEKL. The germline V and J ends were trimmed by 0 bases and 10 bases, with 13 bases remaining between them. CDR3 length equals 15 residues.

The rearrangement joins TRBV5-8 to TRBJ2-5; TRBD1 matches 10 bases. The germline V gene has CDR1 SGHTS and CDR2 YDEGEE. V lost 4 bases and J lost 5; bases outside the gene matches: 8. The CDR3 runs 15 residues. CDR3 protein: CASSRGQGRAETQYF. The CDR3 DNA reads TGTGCCAGCAGCAGGGGACAGGGGAGAGCGGAGACCCAGTACTTC.

The CDR3 nucleotides are TGTGCCAGCAGCCCTCGGGACAGGGGGCGCGTGCCTGAAGCTTTCTTT. Its protein product is CASSPRDRGRVPEAFF. V and J are TRBV7-8 and TRBJ1-1; 12 nucleotides agree with TRBD1. The CDR3 runs 16 residues. The germline V gene has CDR1 SGHVS and CDR2 FQNEAQ. The trim removed 5 bases at V and 6 bases at J, leaving 10 bases unmatched.

This chain joins TRBV5-3 and TRBJ1-3; D is undetermined. TRBV5-3 is noted as an ORF with a role that remains uncertain. The CDR3 is 12 residues long. The V and J ends lost 1 base and 4 bases respectively, with 3 bases between them. CDR3 loop: CARSLQGNTIYF. The CDR3, as DNA: TGTGCCAGAAGCTTGCAGGGAAACACCATATATTTT.

The J gene is TRBJ1-6, the V gene TRBV18; unclear D gene. The CDR3 consists of 13 residues. Germline V gene sequence: CDR1 KGHSH, CDR2 LQKENI. V was shortened by 2 bases and J by 13 bases, with 12 bases between the two germline ends. The DNA of the CDR3 is TGTGCCAGCTCACCAAGTGAAGACTTTCCCCTCCACTTT. It is translated as CASSPSEDFPLHF.

The V gene is TRBV3-1 (or the pseudogene TRBV3-2), the J gene TRBJ2-3; possible D gene TRBD2, 5 bases. Trimming stripped 2 bases from V and 4 bases from J, with 13 bases between. The CDR3 contains 15 residues. Germline assignment: CDR1 LGHDT and CDR2 YNNKEL (reference sequence). CDR3 loop: CASSQSGVSADTQYF. The CDR3 nucleotides read TGTGCCAGCAGCCAATCAGGAGTTAGCGCAGATACGCAGTATTTT.

The V gene is TRBV19, the J gene TRBJ1-5, with a tentative D call TRBD1 (5 bases). CDR1 and CDR2 from the germline V gene are LNHDA and SQIVND (reference sequence). V was pared by 6 bases and J by 0 bases, with 6 bases between. This CDR3 is 13 amino acids long. The DNA of the CDR3 is TGTGCCAGTAGGGGGCGTAGCAATCAGCCCCAGCATTTT. This sequence encodes CASRGRSNQPQHF.

The gene calls are TRBV21-1 and TRBJ1-1; no check of the table's D call, TRBD1, against the DNA was made. TRBV21-1 is an annotated pseudogene. The CDR3 contains 13 residues. Here the CDR3 DNA reads TGTGCCAGCAGCAAAGGAGTGACAGGGGACGCTTTCTTT. It codes for CASSKGVTGDAFF.

This chain joins TRBV5-1 and TRBJ1-3; D is uncertain. The CDR3 has 16 amino acids. CDR1 SGHRS and CDR2 YFSETQ come from the germline V gene. Trimming pared 0 bases from V and 0 bases from J, leaving 10 bases between. The CDR3 region has the DNA TGCGCCAGCAGCTTGGCCGGGCGGGCCTCTGGAAACACCATATATTTT. Its protein is CASSLAGRASGNTIYF.

V and J are TRBV5-4 and TRBJ2-5, with 13 bases matching TRBD2. Trimming cost V 4 bases and J 1 base; bases outside gene matches: 4. Germline V gene sequence: CDR1 SGHNT, CDR2 YYREEE (reference sequence). This CDR3 contains 16 residues. CDR3: CASSAGTSGVQETQYF. DNA of the CDR3: TGTGCCAGCAGCGCGGGGACTAGCGGGGTCCAAGAGACCCAGTACTTC.

The V call is TRBV6-6, the J call TRBJ1-1; no clear D. Germline CDR1 MNHNY, CDR2 SVGAGI (reference sequence). Deletions cut 6 bases from V and 6 bases from J, with 17 bases between. The CDR3 runs 14 residues. DNA of the CDR3: TGTGCCAGCAGATCGGGTAACGGAGACGCTGAAGCTTTCTTT. Translated, it gives CASRSGNGDAEAFF.

The chain uses TRBV4-1 and TRBJ2-3; TRBD2 aligns across 7 bases. Germline assignment: CDR1 MGHRA and CDR2 YSYEKL. The CDR3 has 17 residues. With 4 bases clipped from V and 0 bases from J, the junction kept 10 bases outside the gene matches. CDR3 nucleotide sequence: TGCGCCAGCAGCCTTTATCACGGGGGGTCTAGCACAGATACGCAGTATTTT. This translates into CASSLYHGGSSTDTQYF.

This clone showed up just a few times. This sequence joins TRBV9 and TRBJ2-3; 9 bases match TRBD2. V shed 0 bases, J shed 4 bases, and the junction held 9 bases outside the gene matches. Germline V gene lookup returns CDR1 SGDLS and CDR2 YYNGEE. This CDR3 region has 17 residues. The CDR3 reads CASSVERLADGADTQYF. The CDR3 DNA follows: TGTGCCAGCAGCGTAGAGAGACTAGCGGATGGCGCAGATACGCAGTATTTT.

The V gene is TRBV20-1, the J gene TRBJ1-2, with 8 bases matching TRBD1. There are 12 residues in the CDR3. V lost 3 bases, J lost 6 bases, and 3 bases stayed unmatched. Germline CDR1 and CDR2: DFQATT and SNEGSKA (reference sequence). CDR3: CSASLQGDGYTF. The CDR3 nucleotides are TGCAGTGCTAGTTTACAGGGGGATGGCTACACCTTC.

The J gene is TRBJ1-1, the V gene TRBV7-9; 9 bases fit TRBD1. The CDR3 totals 14 residues. Per the germline V gene, CDR1 is SEHNR and CDR2 is FQNEAQ (reference sequence). Germline trimming cut 4 bases from V and 6 bases from J; bases unmatched to any gene: 6. Written as DNA, the CDR3 is TGTGCCAGCAGCTCATATACAGGGGGCTCTGAAGCTTTCTTT. Its translation is CASSSYTGGSEAFF.

This clone was counted once. This chain joins TRBV14 and TRBJ1-2; 7 bases agree with TRBD1. This CDR3 has 17 amino acids. V shed 2 bases and J 6 bases; nucleotides not matched to a gene: 15. Germline values: CDR1 SGHDN, CDR2 FVKESK. This chain's CDR3 is CASSQHPGQAPGNGYTF. CDR3 nucleotide sequence: TGTGCCAGCAGCCAACACCCCGGACAGGCCCCAGGGAATGGCTACACCTTC.

The rearrangement uses TRBV30 and TRBJ2-7, with unresolved D. Germline V gene sequence: CDR1 GTSNPN, CDR2 SVGIG (reference sequence). V was pared by 2 bases and J by 3 bases, with 11 bases between. The CDR3 has 13 residues. CDR3 in DNA: TGTGCCTGGAGTCTGGGCACTCACTACGAGCAGTACTTC. Amino acids: CAWSLGTHYEQYF.